A selection of T cell receptor beta chains follows, all from one sample in a study of vaccination and CD4 T cells after COVID-19. TCRdb analysed the PCR reads with MiXCR anew, one entry per CDR3 protein. The top ten clones hold about 4% of a sample with roughly 15,000 distinct CDR3 sequences, about 40% of them seen once. These TCRs' antigens remain unknown. The sample comprised CD4+ T cells from blood, cultured in vitro. Receptors originate from a human donor who had recovered from COVID-19. Both conserved end residues are part of each CDR3. A D gene is named only where the DNA matches it firmly. Size is omitted from some rows. Given values are once, few, many or a class for expanded clones.

size	D	V	J	CDR3	DNA
NA	TRBD1	TRBV7-8	TRBJ2-1	CASSLFGTGVNEQFF	TGTGCCAGCAGCTTATTCGGGACAGGGGTTAATGAGCAGTTCTTC
NA	TRBD1	TRBV28	TRBJ1-1	CASSFISTGVAEAFF	TGTGCCAGCAGTTTTATTTCGACAGGGGTGGCTGAAGCTTTCTTT
NA	NA	TRBV7-9	TRBJ1-2	CASSWGGRDNYGYTF	TGTGCCAGCAGCTGGGGAGGCAGGGACAATTATGGCTACACCTTC
few	TRBD2	TRBV4-2	TRBJ2-3	CASSQGLAGGPSTDTQYF	TGTGCCAGCAGCCAAGGACTAGCGGGAGGGCCTAGCACAGATACGCAGTATTTT
NA	TRBD2	TRBV7-2	TRBJ2-5	CASSLVGGVQETQYF	TGTGCCAGCAGCTTAGTGGGGGGGGTCCAAGAGACCCAGTACTTC
few	TRBD2	TRBV5-4	TRBJ2-5	CASSYASGRGETQYF	TGTGCCAGCAGCTACGCTAGCGGGAGAGGAGAGACCCAGTACTTC
NA	TRBD2	TRBV7-9	TRBJ2-3	CASSPPGGGRGTDTQYF	TGTGCCAGCAGCCCACCCGGAGGCGGGAGGGGCACAGATACGCAGTATTTT
NA	NA	TRBV18	TRBJ1-1	CASSPPAGWGTEAFF	TGTGCCAGCTCACCACCAGCAGGGTGGGGCACTGAAGCTTTCTTT
NA	NA	TRBV5-1	TRBJ1-6	CASSLGITDYNSPLHF	TGCGCCAGCAGCTTGGGGATCACAGACTATAATTCACCCCTCCACTTT
few	NA	TRBV7-8	TRBJ1-3	CASSLARVQGIRNTIYF	TGTGCCAGCAGCTTAGCGCGCGTTCAGGGAATTAGAAACACCATATATTTT
few	NA	TRBV7-9	TRBJ2-2	CASSLTRGLFF	TGTGCCAGCAGCCTGACACGCGGGCTGTTTTTT
NA	TRBD2	TRBV18	TRBJ2-2	CASSPPGQGGDTGELFF	TGTGCCAGCTCACCACCCGGGCAGGGAGGGGACACCGGGGAGCTGTTTTTT
NA	NA	TRBV7-8	TRBJ1-4	CASRARDATNEKLFF	TGTGCCAGCAGAGCCAGGGACGCAACTAATGAAAAACTGTTTTTT
once	TRBD1	TRBV2	TRBJ2-6	CASRRQGGSSGANVLTF	TGTGCCAGCAGACGACAGGGGGGGAGCTCTGGGGCCAACGTCCTGACTTTC
NA	TRBD1	TRBV6-1	TRBJ1-5	CASSEGGQGADPQHF	TGTGCCAGCAGTGAAGGGGGACAGGGGGCGGATCCCCAGCATTTT
few	TRBD1	TRBV20-1	TRBJ2-2	CSGERQGADTGELFF	TGCAGTGGCGAACGTCAGGGGGCCGACACCGGGGAGCTGTTTTTT
few	TRBD1	TRBV7-6	TRBJ2-5	CASSPGQGGETQYF	TGTGCCAGCAGCCCGGGACAGGGGGGAGAGACCCAGTACTTC
NA	NA	TRBV25-1	TRBJ1-5	CASRPRYSNQPQHF	TGTGCCAGCAGACCAAGGTATAGCAATCAGCCCCAGCATTTT
few	NA	TRBV6-1	TRBJ1-2	CASRPSSEGYTF	TGTGCCAGCAGACCAAGTAGCGAAGGCTACACCTTC
NA	NA	TRBV6-2/TRBV6-3	TRBJ2-5	CASRQPVALETQYF	TGTGCCAGCAGACAACCGGTGGCCTTGGAGACCCAGTACTTC
NA	NA	TRBV28	TRBJ2-7	CASREGAYEQYF	TGTGCCAGCCGCGAGGGTGCCTACGAGCAGTACTTC
NA	TRBD2	TRBV20-1	TRBJ2-3	CSTPNRAGGTDTQYF	TGCAGTACCCCAAATCGAGCGGGGGGCACAGATACGCAGTATTTT
NA	NA	TRBV5-8	TRBJ2-5	CASSSGRRETQYF	TGTGCCAGCAGCAGTGGCAGGCGAGAGACCCAGTACTTC
few	NA	TRBV29-1	TRBJ2-3	CSYAGSPDTQYF	TGCAGCTATGCAGGGTCCCCAGATACGCAGTATTTT
NA	TRBD2	TRBV10-1	TRBJ2-3	CASSEVAGGPYTQYF	TGCGCCAGCAGTGAGGTAGCGGGAGGGCCTTATACGCAGTATTTT
NA	NA	TRBV10-3	TRBJ2-3	CAISTDPTQTDTQYF	TGTGCCATCAGTACGGACCCGACGCAGACAGATACGCAGTATTTT
NA	TRBD1	TRBV20-1	TRBJ2-5	CSANRGVGETQYF	TGCAGTGCCAACAGGGGTGTTGGCGAGACCCAGTACTTC
few	TRBD2	TRBV20-1	TRBJ2-3	CSASMREGTDTQYF	TGCAGTGCTAGCATGCGGGAGGGCACAGATACGCAGTATTTT
once	TRBD2	TRBV5-3	TRBJ2-5	CASSPGLAGETQYF	TGTGCCAGCAGCCCAGGACTAGCGGGAGAGACCCAGTACTTC
few	NA	TRBV12-3/TRBV12-4	TRBJ1-2	CASSPSLQGSNYGYTF	TGTGCCAGCAGTCCAAGTTTACAGGGTTCGAACTATGGCTACACCTTC
NA	NA	TRBV19	TRBJ2-3	CASSDRGGADTQYF	TGTGCCAGTAGCGACAGGGGAGGGGCAGATACGCAGTATTTT
few	NA	TRBV2	TRBJ2-7	CASSAGFNYEQYF	TGTGCCAGCAGTGCAGGGTTTAACTACGAGCAGTACTTC
few	NA	TRBV20-1	TRBJ2-7	CSANGAYEQYF	TGCAGTGCTAACGGAGCCTACGAGCAGTACTTC
NA	NA	TRBV20-1	TRBJ2-3	CSARDRRKNPPDTQYF	TGCAGTGCTAGAGATAGGAGGAAGAACCCCCCAGATACGCAGTATTTT
NA	NA	TRBV28	TRBJ1-2	CASSPGRHYGYTF	TGTGCCAGCAGTCCTGGACGGCACTATGGCTACACCTTC
few	NA	TRBV15	TRBJ1-5	CATSRDTQPQHF	TGTGCCACCAGCAGAGATACCCAGCCCCAGCATTTT